These 27 T cell receptor beta chains came from one sample sequenced in a study of CD8+ T cells in alopecia areata. After isolation, RNA underwent reverse transcription to generate cDNA as the sequencing template. The assay was immunoSEQ multiplex PCR, and TCRdb's table has in-frame clones only and misses some. Of approximately 29,000 clones in the sample, 65% to 80% are singletons; the top ten hold under 20%. The sequencing sample was made of NKG2D-low CD8+ T cells sorted from blood. All receptors derive from a human donor with alopecia areata.

The chain links TRBV7-2 to TRBJ2-1, with 9 positions matching TRBD1. V lost 5 bases and J lost 6; bases outside the gene matches: 5. The CDR3 extends over 14 amino acids. Per the germline V gene, CDR1 is SGHTA and CDR2 is FQGNSA. The CDR3 sequence: CASSTGTGLNEQFF. The CDR3 DNA sequence: TGTGCCAGCAGCACCGGGACAGGGCTCAATGAGCAGTTCTTC.

The V and J genes are TRBV5-4 and TRBJ2-7; D remains ambiguous. This CDR3 region has 13 residues. Deletions cut 3 bases from V and 1 base from J, with 8 bases between. Germline loops: CDR1 SGHNT, CDR2 YYREEE (reference sequence). The CDR3 protein is CASSSDGSYEQYF. The CDR3 bases are TGTGCCAGCAGCTCCGACGGATCCTACGAGCAGTACTTC.

This rearrangement joins TRBV30 to TRBJ2-7; no firm D call. The CDR3 extends over 11 amino acids. The V gene's germline CDR1 is GTSNPN and CDR2 SVGIG (reference sequence). V lost 5 bases and J 9 bases, leaving 14 bases between the germline ends. The CDR3 here is CAWERSTRQYF. For the CDR3, the DNA is TGTGCCTGGGAAAGAAGTACGAGGCAGTACTTC.

The sample holds a few counts of this clone. V and J are TRBV4-2 and TRBJ2-7, with 11 bases fitting TRBD1. Germline CDR1 LGHNA, CDR2 YNFKEQ. The CDR3 totals 16 residues. J lost 6 bases, V lost 0 bases, and 7 bases had no gene match. The CDR3 is CASSQESGTGGFEQYF. The CDR3 region has the DNA TGTGCCAGCAGCCAAGAGTCGGGGACAGGGGGGTTCGAGCAGTACTTC.

CDR3 in amino acids: CASIPQGGNLREQYF. CDR3 coding DNA: TGTGCCAGCATCCCTCAGGGGGGTAACCTTCGAGAGCAGTACTTC. J is TRBJ2-7 and V is TRBV6-6; D possibly corresponds to TRBD1 (7 bases). V was trimmed by 7 bases and J by 7 bases, leaving 23 bases between them. The CDR3 sequence is 15 residues long. Germline V lookup: CDR1 MNHNY, CDR2 SVGAGI (reference sequence).

The chain uses TRBV28 and TRBJ2-7, with a tentative D call TRBD2 (6 bases). This CDR3 comprises 12 residues. V was pared by 10 bases and J by 2 bases, with 12 bases between. Germline V gives CDR1 MDHEN, CDR2 SYDVKM. The CDR3 nucleotides read TGTGCCACTCGGGACTCAACCTACGAGCAGTACTTC. This codes for CATRDSTYEQYF.

This clone was recorded once. J is TRBJ2-7 and V is TRBV5-6; 10 bases line up with TRBD1. The CDR3 covers 16 residues. V trimming: 5 bases; J trimming: 1 base; junction bases outside the gene matches: 9. Germline V gene sequence: CDR1 SGHDT, CDR2 YYEEEE. This CDR3 is CASSKGQGIGSYEQYF. CDR3 DNA: TGTGCCAGCAGTAAGGGACAGGGGATTGGGTCCTACGAGCAGTACTTC.

This rearrangement joins TRBV28 to TRBJ2-3; D may be TRBD2 (6 bases). V lost 5 bases, J lost 4 bases, and 19 bases lay in between. Per the germline V gene, CDR1 is MDHEN and CDR2 is SYDVKM. The CDR3 consists of 16 residues. CDR3 amino acids: CASSTIGLRIADTQYF. The CDR3 nucleotides are TGTGCCAGCAGTACTATCGGACTAAGGATAGCAGATACGCAGTATTTT.

The chain is built from TRBV29-1 and TRBJ2-3; D unresolved. The CDR3 contains 18 residues. V gave up 1 base and J gave up 0 bases, with 20 bases separating them. Germline-derived CDR1 and CDR2 are SQVTM and ANQGSEA. CDR3 loop: CSVEGGHRKHPSTDTQYF. The CDR3 DNA reads as TGCAGCGTTGAAGGTGGGCACCGGAAACACCCTAGCACAGATACGCAGTATTTT.

The J gene is TRBJ2-3, the V gene TRBV15; D unresolved. CDR3 length: 15 amino acids. Trimming took 1 base from V and 6 from J, leaving 14 bases between them. CDR1 LNHNV and CDR2 YYDKDF come from the germline V gene (reference sequence). The CDR3 loop is CATSRGAAGPDTQYF. CDR3 DNA sequence: TGTGCCACCAGCAGAGGGGCGGCCGGGCCGGATACGCAGTATTTT.

The chain carries TRBV4-1 and TRBJ2-7; TRBD1 aligns across 7 bases. CDR1 is MGHRA and CDR2 is YSYEKL in the germline V gene. There are 15 residues in the CDR3. The J segment lost 3 bases and the V segment lost 4 bases, leaving 9 bases of the junction unmatched. The CDR3 here is CASSPRDSPNYEQYF. The CDR3 nucleotides read TGCGCCAGCAGCCCCCGGGACAGTCCAAACTACGAGCAGTACTTC.

CDR3 region: CASSQQGGSYNEQFF. Here the CDR3 DNA reads TGTGCCAGCAGTCAGCAAGGGGGATCCTACAATGAGCAGTTCTTC. V is TRBV6-5 and J is TRBJ2-1; TRBD1 is a possible D gene (6 bases). The V gene's germline CDR1 is MNHEY and CDR2 SVGAGI. The ends were cut back, 5 bases at V and 1 base at J, with 12 bases in the middle. The CDR3 loop spans 15 amino acids.

The V and J genes are TRBV11-1 and TRBJ2-5; TRBD1 matches 7 bases. Matching the DNA end better, TRBJ2-7 makes the J call doubtful. The CDR3 runs to 15 residues. CDR1 is SGHAT and CDR2 is FQDESV in the germline V gene (reference sequence). The CDR3 loop is CASSTGAGGPYEQYF. CDR3 nucleotide sequence: TGTGCCAGCAGTACAGGGGCAGGGGGACCCTACGAGCAGTACTTC.

This clone has just one count. V usage is TRBV5-1 and J usage is TRBJ1-1; D is ambiguous. This CDR3 comprises 13 residues. Germline lookup yields CDR1 SGHRS and CDR2 YFSETQ. V was pared by 4 bases and J by 5 bases, with 12 bases between. CDR3 region: CASSPARYTEAFF. The CDR3 DNA reads as TGCGCCAGCAGCCCTGCACGGTATACTGAAGCTTTCTTT.

The V call is TRBV2, the J call TRBJ2-1; 9 bases are shared with TRBD1. The CDR3 length is 14 residues. CDR1 and CDR2 from the germline V gene are SNHLY and FYNNEI. V gave up 6 bases and J gave up 3 bases; unmatched junction bases: 3. For the CDR3, the DNA is TGTGCCAGCAGCGGACAGGGGTACTACAATGAGCAGTTCTTC. Translated, it gives CASSGQGYYNEQFF.

V gene TRBV29-1 combines with J gene TRBJ2-1; D not certain. The V gene's germline CDR1 is SQVTM and CDR2 ANQGSEA. The CDR3 is 10 residues long. The germline V and J ends were trimmed by 3 bases and 8 bases, with 5 bases remaining between them. The CDR3 loop reads CSVEYHEQFF. The DNA for the CDR3 is TGCAGCGTTGAGTACCATGAGCAGTTCTTC.

The chain links TRBV4-3 to TRBJ1-5; D may be TRBD1 (6 bases). This CDR3 has 15 amino acids. Germline V lookup: CDR1 LGHNA, CDR2 YSLEER. V lost 2 bases and J lost 4, with 12 bases in between. CDR3 region: CASSQIWTANQPQHF. CDR3 bases: TGCGCCAGCAGCCAAATCTGGACAGCAAATCAGCCCCAGCATTTT.

The V and J genes are TRBV27 and TRBJ2-7; D possibly corresponds to TRBD2 (6 bases). The CDR3 runs 14 residues. Germline loops: CDR1 MNHEY, CDR2 SMNVEV (reference sequence). The ends were cut back, 4 bases at V and 3 bases at J, with 13 bases in the middle. DNA of the CDR3: TGTGCCAGCAGTTACCGGGTCGGGGGCTACGAGCAGTACTTC. This codes for CASSYRVGGYEQYF.

This clone was recorded a few times. The rearrangement joins TRBV7-3 to TRBJ2-1, with D possibly TRBD1 on 6 matching bases. The length of the CDR3 is 14 residues. The germline V gene encodes CDR1 SGHTA and CDR2 FQGTGA. The V and J ends lost 9 bases and 0 bases respectively, with 12 bases between them. CDR3 sequence: CASPRGSSYNEQFF. DNA for the CDR3: TGTGCCAGTCCCAGGGGTAGCTCCTACAATGAGCAGTTCTTC.

This clone occurred a few times. The genes are TRBV4-1 and TRBJ1-1; D is perhaps TRBD1 (5 bases). Trimming removed 3 bases from V and 5 bases from J, with 13 bases in between. This CDR3 is 14 amino acids long. Germline lookup yields CDR1 MGHRA and CDR2 YSYEKL. CDR3 coding DNA: TGCGCCAGCAGCCACCAGGGAGGGAGGACTGAAGCTTTCTTT. This translates into CASSHQGGRTEAFF.

The rearrangement uses TRBV29-1 and TRBJ1-2; unclear D gene. The CDR3 length is 12 residues. Germline CDR1 is SQVTM and CDR2 is ANQGSEA. V was pared by 2 bases and J by 3 bases, with 7 bases between. CDR3 loop: CSVETRDYGYTF. Written as DNA, the CDR3 is TGCAGCGTTGAAACTCGGGACTATGGCTACACCTTC.

The chain employs TRBV2 and TRBJ2-1, with D hard to call. This CDR3 region has 13 residues. Germline CDR1 SNHLY, CDR2 FYNNEI. Between the trimmed V and J ends, which lost 3 bases and 7 bases, there was a span of 10 bases. Here the CDR3 DNA reads TGTGCCAGCAGTGAGTCAGGTGCAAATGAGCAGTTCTTC. Protein sequence: CASSESGANEQFF.

This chain links TRBV20-1 with TRBJ2-7; D remains ambiguous. Trimming cost V 1 base and J 4 bases, with 5 bases left between them. This CDR3 region has 11 residues. Germline loops: CDR1 DFQATT, CDR2 SNEGSKA (reference sequence). Here the CDR3 reads CSARVEYEQYF. The DNA for the CDR3 is TGCAGTGCTAGAGTAGAGTACGAGCAGTACTTC.

The chain couples TRBV5-4 to TRBJ2-7; D ambiguous. The V end lost 4 bases, the J end lost 0 bases, and 11 bases lay between the germline ends. CDR1 and CDR2 (germline): SGHNT, YYREEE (reference sequence). This CDR3 comprises 14 residues. CDR3 residues: CASSSRTNSYEQYF. The CDR3, as DNA: TGTGCCAGCAGCAGCCGGACCAACTCCTACGAGCAGTACTTC.

J is TRBJ2-3 and V is TRBV5-4; 14 nucleotides line up with TRBD2. The CDR3 is 13 amino acids. The trim removed 7 bases at V and 9 bases at J, leaving 4 bases unmatched. Per germline, CDR1 SGHNT and CDR2 YYREEE (reference sequence). DNA of the CDR3: TGTGCCAGCCAGGGACTAGCGGGAGACACGCAGTATTTT. Translation: CASQGLAGDTQYF.

This clone was seen a single time. The chain combines TRBV5-1 with TRBJ2-1; TRBD2 matches 10 bases. Germline CDR1 is SGHRS and CDR2 is YFSETQ. This CDR3 comprises 17 residues. V was pared by 4 bases and J by 0 bases, with 7 bases of the junction left unmatched. The chain's CDR3 is CASSPILAGDSYNEQFF. DNA of the CDR3: TGCGCCAGCAGCCCAATCCTAGCGGGAGACTCCTACAATGAGCAGTTCTTC.

The V call is TRBV29-1, the J call TRBJ2-5; 10 bases agree with TRBD1. There are 18 residues in the CDR3. Germline CDR1 is SQVTM and CDR2 is ANQGSEA. V shed 4 bases, J shed 3 bases, and the junction held 17 bases outside the gene matches. CDR3 sequence reads: CSVGEGTGVVGVEETQYF. The DNA for the CDR3 is TGCAGCGTTGGGGAGGGGACAGGGGTGGTCGGAGTGGAAGAGACCCAGTACTTC.